The 5 T cell receptor beta chains presented below share a single source sample, sequenced in a study of T cell changes during pregnancy in multiple sclerosis. Profiled with immunoSEQ multiplex PCR; TCRdb holds only in-frame clones, not every one. This sample carries 74,000 or so clones, approximately 94% of them seen once, and the ten largest clones take around 0.2%. The specimen was CD4+ T cells from peripheral blood mononuclear cells, collected before pregnancy. These receptor sequences come from a female donor with multiple sclerosis, enrolled in a pregnancy study.

The chain links TRBV7-8 to TRBJ1-1; no definite D call. Germline V gene sequence: CDR1 SGHVS, CDR2 FQNEAQ. CDR3 size: 14 residues. The V end lost 2 bases, the J end lost 0 bases, and 7 bases lay between the germline ends. This chain's CDR3 is CASSLLAMNTEAFF. The CDR3 bases are TGTGCCAGCAGCTTATTAGCCATGAACACTGAAGCTTTCTTT. Full variable domain (rest looked up from reference TRBV7-8 and TRBJ1-1): GAGVSQSPRYKVAKRGQDVALRCDPISGHVSLFWYQQALGQGPEFLTYFQNEAQLDKSGLPSDRFFAERPEGSVSTLKIQRTQQEDSAVYLCASSLLAMNTEAFFGQGTRLTVV.

The V and J genes are TRBV27 and TRBJ2-3; TRBD2 matches at 9 bases. With V trimmed by 5 bases and J by 7 bases, 10 bases remained unmatched. Per the germline V gene, CDR1 is MNHEY and CDR2 is SMNVEV (reference sequence). There are 15 residues in the CDR3. The CDR3 is CASSPLNSGRHTQYF. CDR3 in DNA: TGTGCCAGCAGTCCCTTGAATAGCGGGAGACATACGCAGTATTTT.

V gene TRBV5-1 combines with J gene TRBJ2-3; D unresolved. Trimming stripped 0 bases from V and 1 base from J, with 6 bases between. CDR3 size: 14 residues. Per the germline V gene, CDR1 is SGHRS and CDR2 is YFSETQ. CDR3 coding DNA: TGCGCCAGCAGCTTGGGGGCTGGCACAGATACGCAGTATTTT. This codes for CASSLGAGTDTQYF. Looking up the rest from reference TRBV5-1 and TRBJ2-3 gives the full variable domain: KAGVTQTPRYLIKTRGQQVTLSCSPISGHRSVSWYQQTPGQGLQFLFEYFSETQRNKGNFPGRFSGRQFSNSRSEMNVSTLELGDSALYLCASSLGAGTDTQYFGPGTRLTVL.

In this sample, this clone turned up once. This chain joins TRBV2 and TRBJ2-5; a weak D match, TRBD1 (5 bases). With 2 bases removed from V and 2 bases from J, the gap between germline ends came to 15 bases. The germline V gene encodes CDR1 SNHLY and CDR2 FYNNEI. CDR3 length: 16 residues. The CDR3 DNA reads as TGTGCCAGCAGTGAATCTATTGACAGACTTCAAGAGACCCAGTACTTC. Protein: CASSESIDRLQETQYF.

This chain uses TRBV6-1 with TRBJ1-2, with 7 nucleotides matching TRBD1. CDR3 length equals 14 residues. Germline V gene data show CDR1 as MNHNS and CDR2 as SASEGT. V shed 2 bases and J 7 bases; nucleotides not matched to a gene: 7. This chain's CDR3 is CASSELTGSGGYTF. The CDR3 DNA reads as TGTGCCAGCAGTGAACTGACAGGGTCGGGTGGCTACACCTTC.